This T cell receptor beta chain was captured by sequencing in a study of T cell changes during pregnancy in multiple sclerosis. Measured with immunoSEQ multiplex PCR; TCRdb has only the in-frame clones, and not every one. This sample has some 69,000 clones; just over 90% occur once, and the top ten carry over 2%. Per germline, CDR1 LNHDA and CDR2 SQIVND (reference sequence). The CDR3 sequence is 13 residues long. With 5 bases clipped from V and 2 bases from J, the junction kept 3 bases outside the gene matches. This TCR was sampled from a female donor in good health, enrolled as a control in a pregnancy study. The V call is TRBV19, the J call TRBJ2-7; TRBD2 matches at 7 bases. The sample here was peripheral blood, taken in the second trimester of pregnancy. The CDR3 reads CASSPAGAYEQYF. The CDR3 nucleotides read TGTGCCAGTAGTCCCGCGGGGGCCTACGAGCAGTACTTC.